This T cell receptor (beta chain) emerged from a study of immune characterization of retroperitoneal liposarcoma. TCRdb analysed the PCR reads with MiXCR anew, one entry per CDR3 protein. Of about 5,100 distinct CDR3 sequences in the sample, approximately 33% were seen once. In germline, CDR1 is SGHVS, CDR2 FQNEAQ. Trimming removed 5 bases from V and 1 base from J; junction bases left unmatched: 3. The CDR3 is made up of 15 amino acids. This clonotype was found many times. Sequencing input: tumor tissue. The clonotype comes from a female donor with retroperitoneal liposarcoma. The chain uses TRBV7-8 and TRBJ2-1; 9 bases are a match to TRBD1. CDR3 protein: CASSHRGLSYNEQFF. The CDR3 region has the DNA TGTGCCAGCAGCCACAGGGGGCTTTCCTACAATGAGCAGTTCTTC.